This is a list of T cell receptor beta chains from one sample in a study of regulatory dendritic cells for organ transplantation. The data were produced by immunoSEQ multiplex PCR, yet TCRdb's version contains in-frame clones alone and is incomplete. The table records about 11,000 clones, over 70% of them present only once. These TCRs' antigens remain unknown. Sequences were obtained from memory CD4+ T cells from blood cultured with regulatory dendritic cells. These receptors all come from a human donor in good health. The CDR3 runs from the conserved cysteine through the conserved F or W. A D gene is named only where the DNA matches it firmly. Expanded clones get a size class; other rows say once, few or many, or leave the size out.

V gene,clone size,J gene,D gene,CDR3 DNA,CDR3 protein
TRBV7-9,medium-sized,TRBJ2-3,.,TGTGCCAGCAGCTTGGAGGGATCCACAGATACGCAGTATTTT,CASSLEGSTDTQYF
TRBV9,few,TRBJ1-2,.,TGTGCCAGCAGCCAAGACGGGAGTAGCTATGGCTACACCTTC,CASSQDGSSYGYTF
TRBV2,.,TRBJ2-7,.,TGTGCCAGCAGTGAAGCGATGGGCAGGCACGAGCAGTACTTC,CASSEAMGRHEQYF
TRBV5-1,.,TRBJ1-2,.,TGCGCCAGCAGAGGGACACCACAAAACTATGGCTACACCTTC,CASRGTPQNYGYTF
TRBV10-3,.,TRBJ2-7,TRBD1,TGTGCCATCAGCAGGGGACAGGAGGCCAACGAGCAGTACTTC,CAISRGQEANEQYF
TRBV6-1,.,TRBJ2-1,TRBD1,TGTGCCAGCAGTGAAGCACCGACAGGGGGCGCGTTAAATGAGCAGTTCTTC,CASSEAPTGGALNEQFF
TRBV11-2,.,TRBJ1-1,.,TGTGCCAGCAGCGCCGTGGGGGGGTGGGAGAACACTGAAGCTTTCTTT,CASSAVGGWENTEAFF
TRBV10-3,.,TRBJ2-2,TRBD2,TGTGCCATCAGTCCTAGCGGGGGGCGGGACACCGGGGAGCTGTTTTTT,CAISPSGGRDTGELFF
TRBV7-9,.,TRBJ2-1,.,TGTGCCAGCAGATTGGCGAGGGATGAGCAGTTCTTC,CASRLARDEQFF
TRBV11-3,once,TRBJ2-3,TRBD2,TGTGCCAGCAGCTTAGGAGCGGGGCCAGATACGCAGTATTTT,CASSLGAGPDTQYF
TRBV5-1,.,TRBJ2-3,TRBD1,TGCGCCAGCAGTCTAAACAGGGGGCACAGCACAGATACGCAGTATTTT,CASSLNRGHSTDTQYF
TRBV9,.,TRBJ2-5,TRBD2,TGTGCCAGCAGCGTCCGGGGGGGCCATGAGACCCAGTACTTC,CASSVRGGHETQYF
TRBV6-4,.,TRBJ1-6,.,TGTGCCAGCAGGCAACAGGGAGACTATAATTCACCCCTCCACTTT,CASRQQGDYNSPLHF
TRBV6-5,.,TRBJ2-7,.,TGTGCCAGCACCGTCGACAGGCGAGCCTACGAGCAGTACTTC,CASTVDRRAYEQYF
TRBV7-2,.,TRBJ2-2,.,TGTGCCAGCAGCTTACGACTTGGCCACACCGGGGAGCTGTTTTTT,CASSLRLGHTGELFF
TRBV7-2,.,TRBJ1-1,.,TGTGCCAGCAGCCCCGGACAGTCGAACACTGAAGCTTTCTTT,CASSPGQSNTEAFF
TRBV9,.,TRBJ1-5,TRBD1,TGTGCCAGCAGCGTAGGAACAGGGGGAGGCAATCAGCCCCAGCATTTT,CASSVGTGGGNQPQHF
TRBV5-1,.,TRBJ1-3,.,TGCGCCAGCAGCTTGGAACGGCAGGGCCCTGGAAACACCATATATTTT,CASSLERQGPGNTIYF
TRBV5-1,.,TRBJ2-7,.,TGCGCCAGCAGCTCGCACCCAGGGGACGGCGAGCAGTACTTC,CASSSHPGDGEQYF
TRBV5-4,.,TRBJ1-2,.,TGTGCCAGCAGCTTGGGACAGAAGAACTATGGCTACACCTTC,CASSLGQKNYGYTF
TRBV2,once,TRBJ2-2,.,TGTGCCAGCAGGGCGGGCACCGGGGAGCTGTTTTTT,CASRAGTGELFF
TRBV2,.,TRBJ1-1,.,TGTGCCAGCAGTGAAGCGGGGCCCATTGAAGCTTTCTTT,CASSEAGPIEAFF
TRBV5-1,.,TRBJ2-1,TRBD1,TGCGCCAGCAGCGCCGGACAGGGAGGCTACAATGAGCAGTTCTTC,CASSAGQGGYNEQFF
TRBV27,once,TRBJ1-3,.,TGTGCCAGCAGCCCCAGGGTCTCTGGAAACACCATATATTTT,CASSPRVSGNTIYF
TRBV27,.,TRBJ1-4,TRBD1,TGTGCCAGCAGTTTGGGAAAGGGGGCGATGGTGGAAAAACTGTTTTTT,CASSLGKGAMVEKLFF
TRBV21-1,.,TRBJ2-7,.,TGTGCCAGCAGCTCTTCCGTACGGGGACAAGGCTACGAGCAGTACTTC,CASSSSVRGQGYEQYF
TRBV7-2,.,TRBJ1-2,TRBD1,TGTGCCAGCAGCTTCCCCGGGACAGACGATGGCTACACCTTC,CASSFPGTDDGYTF
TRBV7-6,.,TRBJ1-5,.,TGTGCCAGCAGCTTATCAGCCGGACATAATCAGCCCCAGCATTTT,CASSLSAGHNQPQHF
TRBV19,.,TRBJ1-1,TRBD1,TGTGCCAGTCGAACGACAGGGAAGGCTGAAGCTTTCTTT,CASRTTGKAEAFF
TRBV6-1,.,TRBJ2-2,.,TGTGCCAGCAGTGAAGTGTTTGGGGGGTTCTCAAACACCGGGGAGCTGTTTTTT,CASSEVFGGFSNTGELFF
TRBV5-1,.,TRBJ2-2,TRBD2,TGCGCCAGCAGCTTATCCGGGACTACAAACACCGGGGAGCTGTTTTTT,CASSLSGTTNTGELFF
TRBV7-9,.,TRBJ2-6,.,TGTGCCAGCAGCTTAGTTCCGGTCCCTGGGGCCAACGTCCTGACTTTC,CASSLVPVPGANVLTF
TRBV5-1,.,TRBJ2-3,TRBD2,TGCGCCAGCAGCTCTGAGCTGGGGGGGGACACAGATACGCAGTATTTT,CASSSELGGDTDTQYF
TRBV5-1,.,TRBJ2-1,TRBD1,TGCGCCAGCAGCTTTCCTGGGACAGGGGCCTACAATGAGCAGTTCTTC,CASSFPGTGAYNEQFF
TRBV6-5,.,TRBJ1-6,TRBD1,TGTGCCACCAGACAGGGCTCATCGGGTAATTCACCCCTCCACTTT,CATRQGSSGNSPLHF
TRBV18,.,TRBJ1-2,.,TGTGCCAGCTCACTCGACAGGCAGAACTATGGCTACACCTTC,CASSLDRQNYGYTF
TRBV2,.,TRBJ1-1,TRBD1,TGTGCCAGCAGTGAAAACAGGGGCGAAGCTTTCTTT,CASSENRGEAFF
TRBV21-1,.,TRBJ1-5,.,TGTGCCAGCAGCACTTCCAGGGGGACAGGGGATCAGCCCCAGCATTTT,CASSTSRGTGDQPQHF
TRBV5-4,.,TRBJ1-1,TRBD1,TGTGCCAGCAGCCCGCGGACAGGTTCGAACACTGAAGCTTTCTTT,CASSPRTGSNTEAFF
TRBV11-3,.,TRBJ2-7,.,TGTGCCAGCGGTTTTCAGGTTCGGGAGCAGTACTTC,CASGFQVREQYF
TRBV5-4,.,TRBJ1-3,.,TGTGCCAGCAGCTTTTCACAGGGAATTGGAAACACCATATATTTT,CASSFSQGIGNTIYF
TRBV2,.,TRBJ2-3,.,TGTGCCAGCAGTGAAGGAGACAATGGAGATACGCAGTATTTT,CASSEGDNGDTQYF
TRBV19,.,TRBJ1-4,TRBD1,TGTGCCAGTAGTCCCGGACAGGGTTTAGGCGAAAAACTGTTTTTT,CASSPGQGLGEKLFF
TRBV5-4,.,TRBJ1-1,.,TGTGCCAGCAGCTTGTGGAGTGCCATGAACACTGAAGCTTTCTTT,CASSLWSAMNTEAFF
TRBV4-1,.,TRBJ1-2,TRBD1,TGCGCCAGCAGCCGGACCGGGACAGGAACTTCTAACTATGGCTACACCTTC,CASSRTGTGTSNYGYTF
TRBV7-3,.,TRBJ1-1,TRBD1,TGTGCCAGCAGCCCCGGATGGGGAGGACAGGGTGGCACTGAAGCTTTCTTT,CASSPGWGGQGGTEAFF
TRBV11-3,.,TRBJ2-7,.,TGTGCCAGCATCGAACCCCAAACTCACTACGAGCAGTACTTC,CASIEPQTHYEQYF
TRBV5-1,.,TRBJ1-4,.,TGCGCCAGCAGCTTGAACTCTCCCTCTAATGAAAAACTGTTTTTT,CASSLNSPSNEKLFF
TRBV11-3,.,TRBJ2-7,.,TGTGCTAGCAGCCCGGGACTGTGGGAGCAGTACTTC,CASSPGLWEQYF
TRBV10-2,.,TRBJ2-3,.,TGCGCCAGCAGTGAGTACGGTACTAGCACAGATACGCAGTATTTT,CASSEYGTSTDTQYF
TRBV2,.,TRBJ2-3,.,TGTGCCAGCAGCTTCACAGATACGCAGTATTTT,CASSFTDTQYF
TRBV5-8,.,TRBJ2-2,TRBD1,TGTGCCAGCAGCTTGAGGCTCACAGGGGTCGGGGAGCTGTTTTTT,CASSLRLTGVGELFF
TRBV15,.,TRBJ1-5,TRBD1,TGTGCCACCAGCAGAGGGGACAGCTATAGCAATCAGCCCCAGCATTTT,CATSRGDSYSNQPQHF